These 23 T cell receptor delta chains originate from one sample sequenced in a study of γδ T cells in repeated Plasmodium falciparum infection. TCRdb reprocessed the multiplex PCR reads through CATT. Here the sample spans some 50,000 delta-chain clones, roughly 1.6% being singletons. Bulk repertoires came from Vgamma9/Vdelta2+ or Vdelta2-negative gammadelta T cells flow-sorted from PBMC. Input material: gamma-delta T cells from blood. The source of these receptors is a pool of human donors (malaria-infected and uninfected, not separated).

This clone was detected only a few times. TCRdb's entry gives the protein of a much larger clone, which mismatches this DNA's translation at residue 22, likely from a read error; the protein reported here is translated from the DNA. A V gene of TRDV1 was called, but no J gene was assigned; the D call of TRDD3 is as the table states it, not checked on the DNA. Germline V gene lookup returns CDR1 TSWWSYY and CDR2 QGS. The CDR3 consists of 24 residues. CDR3 sequence (DNA): TGTGCTCTTGGGGAACCTCGTTATGGGCTACTGGGGGATACGCCAATCCTATACACCGATAAACCCATCTTT. It specifies CALGEPRYGLLGDTPILYTDKPIF.

Notes on this clone: TCRdb assigns this DNA the protein of a much larger clone, which departs from its translation at residue 15; this likely reflects a read error, and the protein shown comes from translating the DNA. The V gene is TRDV1, the J gene TRDJ1; 8 nucleotides line up with TRDD3. Since TCRdb gives no J gene, matching the DNA to germline was used here to assign it. Germline lookup yields CDR1 TSWWSYY and CDR2 QGS. The CDR3 runs 22 residues. The J segment lost 0 bases and the V segment lost 5 bases, leaving 26 bases of the junction unmatched. CDR3 loop: CALGPLEFLRSILGGYTDKLIF. CDR3 in DNA: TGTGCTCTTGGGCCCCTGGAATTCCTTCGATCTATACTGGGGGGCTACACCGATAAACTCATCTTT.

The V gene is TRDV1, the J gene TRDJ1, with 10 bases aligning to TRDD3. No J gene was available from TCRdb, and it was assigned here by a germline match of the DNA. The V gene's germline CDR1 is TSWWSYY and CDR2 QGS. The CDR3 has 17 residues. V dropped 3 bases and J dropped 9; count of bases not matched to a gene: 16. CDR3 residues: CALGDGLTSYWGMELIF. Here the CDR3 DNA reads TGTGCTCTTGGGGACGGACTTACCTCGTACTGGGGGATGGAACTCATCTTT.

This clone showed up just a few times. With only one base between it and a far larger clone, this is likely a read error. The same CDR3 also results from other DNA sequences found in this sample. The chain links TRDV1 to TRDJ1; 11 positions agree with TRDD3. No J gene was available from TCRdb, and it was assigned here by a germline match of the DNA. CDR1 TSWWSYY and CDR2 QGS come from the germline V gene. The CDR3 spans 21 residues. The CDR3 coding sequence is TGTGCTCTCGGGGAACGGATCCGGTACTGGGGGATAAGTTCTTACACCGATAAACTCATCTTT. Translation: CALGERIRYWGISSYTDKLIF.

This clone occurred a few times. TCRdb records a much larger clone's protein for this DNA, with a difference at residue 7 that likely arises from a read error; the protein given is the translation of the DNA. The V call is TRDV1, the J call TRDJ1; 9 nucleotides line up with TRDD3. V was clipped by 4 bases and J by 0 bases; unmatched bases: 30. Looked up from germline, CDR1 is TSWWSYY and CDR2 is QGS. The CDR3 runs 24 residues. Here the CDR3 reads CALGARDVIPEPGDTSGYTDKLIF. CDR3 sequence (DNA): TGTGCTCTTGGGGCCCGAGACGTAATTCCTGAGCCGGGGGATACTAGTGGGTACACCGATAAACTCATCTTT.

The rearrangement uses TRDV2 and TRDJ1; TRDD3 matches 12 bases. TCRdb carries no J gene annotation; the J gene was assigned here by matching the DNA with germline. The junction had 13 bases not matched to a gene; V was cut back by 0 bases and J by 0 bases. The CDR3 is 20 residues long. Germline assignment: CDR1 GEAIGNYY and CDR2 EKD. This CDR3 is CACDTGVAGGYAGYTDKLIF. The CDR3 DNA follows: TGTGCCTGTGACACCGGGGTCGCTGGGGGATACGCGGGTTACACCGATAAACTCATCTTT.

This clone appeared a few times. The TCRdb protein comes from a much larger clone and disagrees with this DNA's translation at residue 8, likely due to a read error; the protein given here is derived from the DNA. The chain recombines TRDV2 with TRDJ1; no reliable D call. TCRdb gives no J gene; it was assigned here by matching the DNA to germline. Germline V lookup: CDR1 GEAIGNYY, CDR2 EKD. This CDR3 region has 14 residues. V was cut by 3 bases and J by 0 bases, with 10 bases left in between. In nucleotides, the CDR3 is TGTGCCTGTGACTCCTTACTTCACACCGATAAACTCATCTTT. Translating it yields CACDSLLHTDKLIF.

This clone was detected only a few times. The V gene is TRDV1, the J gene TRDJ1; 10 nucleotides align to TRDD3. The J gene, absent from TCRdb, was called here by matching the DNA to germline. The V segment lost 4 bases and the J segment 3 bases; nucleotides outside the gene matches: 17. Germline V CDR1 and CDR2: TSWWSYY, QGS. The CDR3 is made up of 19 amino acids. Here the CDR3 reads CALGVLGYWGMRKADKLIF. The CDR3 DNA reads TGTGCTCTTGGGGTGTTGGGATACTGGGGGATGAGGAAGGCCGATAAACTCATCTTT.

This clone was recorded many times. TCRdb assigns this DNA the protein of a much larger clone, which departs from its translation at residue 7; this likely reflects a read error, and the protein shown comes from translating the DNA. The chain recombines TRDV1 with TRDJ1; maybe TRDD3 (5 bases). CDR1 and CDR2 from the germline V gene are TSWWSYY and QGS. V gave up 0 bases and J gave up 7 bases, with 27 bases separating them. The CDR3 is made up of 19 amino acids. The CDR3 loop reads CALGELHSLTRYWPLKLIF. The CDR3 bases are TGTGCTCTTGGGGAACTGCACTCCCTAACCCGCTACTGGCCCCTTAAACTCATCTTT.

This clone was observed many times. Given a far larger clone just one base away, this is likely a sequencing read error. The sample carries other DNA sequences with the same CDR3. The chain recombines TRDV2 with TRDJ1, with 8 bases aligning to TRDD3. TCRdb does not report a J gene; here it was assigned by matching the DNA to germline references. After removal of 3 bases from V and 7 bases from J, the junction contained 9 bases not matched to a gene. CDR3 length: 14 residues. Germline-derived CDR1 and CDR2 are GEAIGNYY and EKD. This CDR3 reads CACDELGDSSKLIF. DNA for the CDR3: TGTGCCTGTGACGAATTGGGGGATTCGAGTAAACTCATCTTT.

This clone has at least ten counts. The J gene is TRDJ1, the V gene TRDV1; D gene unclear. With 3 bases removed from V and 8 bases from J, the gap between germline ends came to 13 bases. The CDR3 spans 13 residues. The V gene's germline CDR1 is TSWWSYY and CDR2 QGS. The CDR3 spells CALGDSAGGKLIF. The CDR3, as DNA: TGTGCTCTTGGGGATTCCGCTGGAGGGAAACTCATCTTT.

This clone was detected only a few times. The mismatch at residue 9 between this DNA's translation and the TCRdb protein of a much larger clone likely reflects a read error; the protein shown is translated from the DNA. The J gene is TRDJ1, the V gene TRDV1; D is possibly TRDD3 (5 bases). The J gene, not given by TCRdb, was assigned here from a germline match of the nucleotide sequence. Germline loops: CDR1 TSWWSYY, CDR2 QGS. V was pared by 0 bases and J by 8 bases, with 10 bases between. The CDR3 sequence is 13 residues long. CDR3 in amino acids: CALGELPGVKLIF. In nucleotides, the CDR3 is TGTGCTCTTGGGGAACTTCCGGGGGTAAAACTCATCTTT.

Comment on this clone: TCRdb records a much larger clone's protein for this DNA, with a difference at residue 9 that likely arises from a read error; the protein given is the translation of the DNA. The CDR3 sequence: CAYRTPGLLTPLSKLIF. CDR3 in DNA: TGTGCTTATAGGACCCCAGGCCTTCTTACCCCTCTATCGAAACTCATCTTT. The chain links TRAV38-2/DV8 to TRDJ1, with TRDD2 as a possible D gene (5 bases). TCRdb offers no J gene call, so here the DNA was matched to germline to obtain one. This CDR3 contains 17 residues. V lost 3 bases, J lost 8 bases, and 26 bases lay in between. From germline, CDR1 is TSESDYY and CDR2 QEAYKQQN.

Comment on this clone: A read error likely explains why the TCRdb protein, taken from a much larger clone, differs from this DNA's translation at residue 14; the protein shown is translated from the DNA. This chain links TRDV1 with TRDJ1; TRDD3 is a possible D gene (6 bases). The length of the CDR3 is 17 residues. The germline gives CDR1 TSWWSYY, CDR2 QGS. The CDR3 bases are TGCGCTCTTGGGGGGGTCCTGGGACAAAGAGACACCGATAATCTCATCTTT. Protein: CALGGVLGQRDTDNLIF.

On this clone: The protein held in TCRdb is that of a much larger clone and does not match this DNA's translation at residue 12, likely because of a read error; the protein shown is translated from the DNA. This chain joins TRDV2 and TRDJ1, with unresolved D. Assignment of the J gene here rests on matching the DNA to germline, because TCRdb gives none. This CDR3 region has 16 residues. The V gene's germline CDR1 is GEAIGNYY and CDR2 EKD. CDR3 coding DNA: TGTGCCTGTGACACGCTCTCTCCATCCCACACCGTTAAACTCATCTTT. This encodes CACDTLSPSHTVKLIF.

Comments on this clone: The protein TCRdb gives is from a much larger clone and does not agree with this DNA's translation at residue 14, likely a read error; the protein shown here comes from the DNA. The chain has TRDV1 and TRDJ1, with 11 bases fitting TRDD3. CDR1 TSWWSYY and CDR2 QGS come from the germline V gene. The CDR3 totals 19 residues. V dropped 8 bases and J dropped 3; count of bases not matched to a gene: 20. The CDR3 nucleotides are TGTGCTCTTTCCCTGAGGCCCTCTTACTGGGGGATAGGCGCCGATAAACTCATCTTT. Translating gives CALSLRPSYWGIGADKLIF.

This clone occurred many times. The J gene is TRDJ1, the V gene TRDV1, with 10 nucleotides matching TRDD3. The CDR3 length is 19 residues. Germline-derived CDR1 and CDR2 are TSWWSYY and QGS. V trimming: 2 bases; J trimming: 0 bases; junction bases outside the gene matches: 12. The CDR3: CALGEAPSNWGIYTDKLIF. The CDR3, as DNA: TGTGCTCTTGGGGAAGCTCCTAGTAACTGGGGGATTTACACCGATAAACTCATCTTT.

This clone was observed a handful of times. The V call is TRDV2, the J call TRDJ3; TRDD3 is a possible D gene (6 bases). TCRdb offers no J gene call, so here the DNA was matched to germline to obtain one. V lost 1 base and J 4 bases, leaving 10 bases between the germline ends. CDR1 is GEAIGNYY, CDR2 EKD, per germline. The CDR3 spans 16 residues. The DNA for the CDR3 is TGTGCCTGTGACACTCCTGGGGAATGGGACACCCGACAGATGTTTTTC. The encoded protein is CACDTPGEWDTRQMFF.

This clone was seen at least ten times. It differs at one base from a far larger clone, so likely a read error. The identical CDR3 is also encoded by other nucleotide sequences in the sample. This chain links TRDV3 with TRDJ1; D might be TRDD3 (7 bases). The CDR3 has 21 amino acids. Trimming shortened V by 3 bases and J by 0 bases, and 35 bases separated the two germline ends. The germline V gene encodes CDR1 TVYSNPD and CDR2 GDNSRS (reference sequence). CDR3: CAFRAPSPLGAIWAYTDKLIF. The CDR3 DNA follows: TGTGCCTTCAGAGCGCCTTCCCCCCTGGGGGCCATATGGGCGTACACCGATAAACTCATCTTT.

This clone turned up a few times. The protein given by TCRdb reflects a much larger clone and differs at residue 3 from this DNA's translation, likely from a read error; the protein shown is the DNA's translation. The chain employs TRAV38-2/DV8 and TRDJ1; tentatively, D is TRDD3 (6 bases). Germline V gene data show CDR1 as TSESDYY and CDR2 as QEAYKQQN. CDR3 size: 16 residues. CDR3 in DNA: TGTGCTGATAGTGGACTGTCTAGGCTGGGGATGCATAAACTCATCTTT. Its translation is CADSGLSRLGMHKLIF.

This clone has just a few counts. A read error likely explains this, since a far larger clone differs by one base. The sample holds other DNA sequences that translate to the same CDR3. No call exists for the J gene, whereas the V gene is TRDV2; whether TRDD3, the table's D call, matches the DNA was not checked. In germline, CDR1 is GEAIGNYY, CDR2 EKD. The CDR3 totals 16 residues. The CDR3 spells CACDPVGDPYTDKLIF. The CDR3 nucleotides are TGTGCCTGTGACCCCGTGGGGGATCCGTACACCGATAAACTCATCTTC.

This clone came up a few times. For this DNA, TCRdb reports the protein of a much larger clone, which diverges at residue 17, most likely from a read error; the protein presented here is translated directly from the DNA. With the J gene uncalled, the V gene is TRDV1; the D segment call TRDD3 is taken from the table without a DNA check. This CDR3 is built from 19 residues. Germline CDR1 TSWWSYY, CDR2 QGS. The CDR3, as DNA: TGTGCTCTTGGGGAACTCAGGGCCTACCCGGGGAGAAAGGCCGATAAACCCATCTTT. This translates into CALGELRAYPGRKADKPIF.

Only a few counts were recorded for this clone. For this DNA, TCRdb reports the protein of a much larger clone, which diverges at residue 11, most likely from a read error; the protein presented here is translated directly from the DNA. The genes are TRDV1 and TRDJ1; TRDD3 aligns across 8 bases. TCRdb offers no J gene call, so here the DNA was matched to germline to obtain one. This CDR3 has 21 residues. The V and J ends lost 2 bases and 0 bases, in that order; junction bases with no gene match: 20. The germline CDR1 and CDR2 sequences are TSWWSYY and QGS. The DNA of the CDR3 is TGTGCTCTTGGGGAAGTTCGGATCCGGGTAGGACTGGGGGGCGACACCGATAAACTCATCTTT. As protein: CALGEVRIRVGLGGDTDKLIF.